The 21 T cell receptor beta chains in this list originate from one sample, sequenced in a study of regulatory T cells in long-lasting Graves disease. Libraries of TCR beta came from iRepertoire HTBI primers plus Arm-PCR of CDR3 regions. TCRdb itself ran the multiplex PCR reads through MiXCR, one entry per CDR3 protein. This sample yields 500,000 to 800,000 distinct CDR3 sequences, of which 25% to 35% are seen a single time; 42% belongs to the top ten. Time point denoted: persistent/refractory GD, antithyroid drugs over 5 years with positive TRAb. PBMC-derived RNA was used for the TCR library. Sequencing was performed on peripheral blood mononuclear cells (PBMCs), taken when the disease was refractory, from a patient treated with antithyroid drugs. These receptors were obtained from a female donor with Graves disease.

The chain couples TRBV18 to TRBJ1-6, with D perhaps matching TRBD1 (5 bases). Germline V gives CDR1 KGHSH, CDR2 LQKENI. V shed 3 bases and J shed 11 bases, with 11 bases lying between them. This CDR3 spans 13 amino acids. CDR3 amino acids: CASSPSRDPPLHF. In DNA form, the CDR3 reads TGTGCCAGCTCACCTTCCCGGGACCCACCCCTCCACTTT.

This clonotype was counted between two and nine times. The chain is built from TRBV10-3 and TRBJ2-7; D is uncertain. V lost 6 bases, J lost 1 base, and 7 bases lay in between. Germline CDR1 is ENHRY and CDR2 is SYGVKD. This CDR3 spans 12 amino acids. The CDR3 loop reads CAISGSSYEQYF. DNA of the CDR3: TGTGCCATCAGCGGTTCGTCCTACGAGCAGTACTTC.

The chain uses TRBV9 and TRBJ1-2; unclear D gene. The V and J ends lost 0 bases and 2 bases respectively, with 8 bases between them. The CDR3 extends over 14 amino acids. The V gene's germline CDR1 is SGDLS and CDR2 YYNGEE. The CDR3 spells CASSVEGGNYGYTF. DNA for the CDR3: TGTGCCAGCAGCGTAGAGGGAGGGAACTATGGCTACACCTTC. Drawing the rest from reference TRBV9 and TRBJ1-2, the complete variable domain is DSGVTQTPKHLITATGQRVTLRCSPRSGDLSVYWYQQSLDQGLQFLIQYYNGEERAKGNILERFSAQQFPDLHSELNLSSLELGDSALYFCASSVEGGNYGYTFGSGTRLTVV.

This clonotype has just a few counts. The chain's CDR3 is CASSNYMNTEAFF. The CDR3 nucleotides are TGTGCCAGTAGTAATTACATGAACACTGAAGCTTTCTTT. The chain combines TRBV19 with TRBJ1-1; the D is unclear. This CDR3 spans 13 amino acids. The germline V gene encodes CDR1 LNHDA and CDR2 SQIVND (reference sequence). V dropped 4 bases and J dropped 0 bases, with 6 bases sitting between them.

The rearrangement uses TRBV28 and TRBJ2-7, with D unclear. Germline values: CDR1 MDHEN, CDR2 SYDVKM. Trimming took off 2 bases at V and 6 bases at J, with 8 bases between the two ends. This CDR3 contains 12 residues. The CDR3 is CASSLPVGEQYF. In DNA, the CDR3 is TGTGCCAGCAGTTTACCCGTAGGCGAGCAGTACTTC.

The J gene is TRBJ1-4, the V gene TRBV6-1; 8 bases align to TRBD1. The CDR3 spans 15 residues. Germline CDR1 and CDR2: MNHNS and SASEGT. The V gene end was trimmed by 5 bases and the J gene end by 4 bases; junction bases not matched to a gene: 6. CDR3 DNA sequence: TGTGCCAGCAGTAACCCCAGGGGGCGTAATGAAAAACTGTTTTTT. Protein sequence: CASSNPRGRNEKLFF.

This clonotype has a handful of counts. The chain combines TRBV28 with TRBJ1-3, with TRBD1 as a possible D gene (6 bases). V was pared by 3 bases and J by 1 base, with 13 bases between. Germline V gives CDR1 MDHEN, CDR2 SYDVKM. This CDR3 has 16 residues. This CDR3 reads CASSFPTGTSGNTIYF. The CDR3 region has the DNA TGTGCCAGCAGTTTTCCCACAGGGACATCTGGAAACACCATATATTTT.

The chain has TRBV19 and TRBJ1-5; weak D call: TRBD1 (5 bases). Trimming left V 6 bases short and J 4 bases short, with 13 bases between. This CDR3 is 14 amino acids long. Germline CDR1 is LNHDA and CDR2 is SQIVND (reference sequence). The CDR3 sequence: CASSKDKGNQPQHF. The CDR3 bases are TGTGCCAGTAGCAAGGACAAGGGTAATCAGCCCCAGCATTTT.

This clonotype has a handful of counts. The chain is built from TRBV30 and TRBJ1-2; D remains unclear. This CDR3 is built from 13 residues. With 0 bases removed from V and 2 bases from J, the gap between germline ends came to 7 bases. Germline lookup yields CDR1 GTSNPN and CDR2 SVGIG (reference sequence). CDR3 coding DNA: TGTGCCTGGAGTGTTGTGGGAAACTATGGCTACACCTTC. Translated: CAWSVVGNYGYTF.

The chain has TRBV3-1 and TRBJ1-4, with 7 bases that match TRBD1. CDR3 length equals 15 residues. The junction had 6 bases not matched to a gene; V was cut back by 0 bases and J by 8 bases. Germline loops: CDR1 LGHDT, CDR2 YNNKEL (reference sequence). CDR3 DNA: TGTGCCAGCAGCCAAGAAGGTAGGGGGCGCGAAAAACTGTTTTTT. Translation gives CASSQEGRGREKLFF.

The rearrangement uses TRBV9 and TRBJ1-1; 9 bases are a match to TRBD1. With 4 bases clipped from V and 1 base from J, the junction kept 8 bases outside the gene matches. Germline-derived CDR1 and CDR2 are SGDLS and YYNGEE. The CDR3 has 16 residues. CDR3 loop: CASSPGQGRQNTEAFF. The CDR3 DNA reads TGTGCCAGCAGCCCAGGACAGGGGCGGCAGAACACTGAAGCTTTCTTT.

This clonotype was seen more than once but under ten times. The rearrangement links TRBV3-1 to TRBJ1-1; D ambiguous. V lost 2 bases, J lost 4 bases, and 14 bases lay in between. From germline, CDR1 is LGHDT and CDR2 YNNKEL (reference sequence). The CDR3 has 15 amino acids. CDR3 DNA: TGTGCCAGCAGCCAATTTCTGCTGGGCACCACTGAAGCTTTCTTT. Its translation: CASSQFLLGTTEAFF.

This clonotype has only a few counts. V usage is TRBV29-1 and J usage is TRBJ1-1; TRBD1 agrees at 9 bases. This CDR3 is built from 13 residues. From germline, CDR1 is SQVTM and CDR2 ANQGSEA. With V trimmed by 6 bases and J by 7 bases, 9 bases remained unmatched. Here the CDR3 DNA reads TGCAGCGTCGCCGGGACAGGGATCTTTGAAGCTTTCTTT. Translation gives CSVAGTGIFEAFF.

This clonotype was counted many times. Germline and junction disagree at one end, which may indicate a read error. CDR3 region: CASSLGTLNTEAFF. As DNA, the CDR3 is TGTGCCAGCAGCTTAGGGACCCTAAACACTGAAGCTTTCTTT. J is TRBJ1-1 and V is TRBV5-1; D is possibly TRBD1 (5 bases). Germline CDR1 SGHRS, CDR2 YFSETQ. The CDR3 length is 14 residues.

This clonotype came up a few times. J is TRBJ1-2 and V is TRBV3-1; the match to TRBD1 covers 8 bases. Germline V gene sequence: CDR1 LGHDT, CDR2 YNNKEL (reference sequence). Trimming cost V 5 bases and J 4 bases; bases outside gene matches: 9. CDR3 length equals 15 residues. The CDR3 DNA is TGTGCCAGCAGCGTTACCGGACAGGGAGTCTATGGCTACACCTTC. Encoded protein: CASSVTGQGVYGYTF.

This clonotype was seen ten or more times. The chain uses TRBV28 and TRBJ1-2, with TRBD1 as a possible D gene (5 bases). The V gene's germline CDR1 is MDHEN and CDR2 SYDVKM. Trimming pared 6 bases from V and 6 bases from J, leaving 14 bases between. This CDR3 is built from 13 residues. The CDR3 bases are TGTGCCAGCAGACGGGACGGATGGGATGGCTACACCTTC. The encoded protein is CASRRDGWDGYTF.

The table lists this clonotype with a few counts. This chain uses TRBV30 with TRBJ1-5, with a weak D call TRBD1 (5 bases). Trimming stripped 5 bases from V and 6 bases from J, with 14 bases between. The germline V gene encodes CDR1 GTSNPN and CDR2 SVGIG (reference sequence). The CDR3 spans 13 residues. The CDR3 region is CAWRTFEGQPQHF. Written as DNA, the CDR3 is TGTGCCTGGCGGACATTCGAGGGTCAGCCCCAGCATTTT.

This sequence joins TRBV3-1 and TRBJ1-4; D call uncertain. This CDR3 is 13 amino acids long. V was shortened by 0 bases and J by 8 bases, with 7 bases between the two germline ends. CDR1 LGHDT and CDR2 YNNKEL come from the germline V gene (reference sequence). In nucleotides, the CDR3 is TGTGCCAGCAGCCAAGATGGAGAGGAAAAACTGTTTTTT. It is translated as CASSQDGEEKLFF. Complete variable domain (other parts from reference TRBV3-1 and TRBJ1-4): DTAVSQTPKYLVTQMGNDKSIKCEQNLGHDTMYWYKQDSKKFLKIMFSYNNKELIINETVPNRFSPKSPDKAHLNLHINSLELGDSAVYFCASSQDGEEKLFFGSGTQLSVL.

This clonotype was counted at least ten times. The CDR3 reads CASTFGGQRNYGYTF. The CDR3, as DNA: TGTGCCAGCACCTTCGGGGGACAGCGTAACTATGGCTACACCTTC. This chain connects TRBV28 to TRBJ1-2; 7 nucleotides line up with TRBD1. Trimming removed 7 bases from V and 1 base from J; junction bases left unmatched: 9. The CDR3 sequence is 15 residues long. Per germline, CDR1 MDHEN and CDR2 SYDVKM.

The CDR3 region is CASSVALVEGRSGYTF. CDR3 DNA sequence: TGTGCCAGCAGCGTAGCCCTGGTTGAGGGCCGTTCTGGCTACACCTTC. The V gene is TRBV9, the J gene TRBJ1-2; the D is unclear. The CDR3 totals 16 residues. Per germline, CDR1 SGDLS and CDR2 YYNGEE. Between the trimmed V and J ends, which lost 0 bases and 7 bases, there was a span of 19 bases. The entire variable domain, with the rest obtained from reference TRBV9 and TRBJ1-2, is as follows: DSGVTQTPKHLITATGQRVTLRCSPRSGDLSVYWYQQSLDQGLQFLIQYYNGEERAKGNILERFSAQQFPDLHSELNLSSLELGDSALYFCASSVALVEGRSGYTFGSGTRLTVV.

This clonotype was observed many times. This chain uses TRBV12-3 or TRBV12-4 with TRBJ2-5, with 12 nucleotides matching TRBD2. The CDR3 has 19 residues. Trimming removed 5 bases from V and 5 bases from J; junction bases left unmatched: 18. CDR3 loop: CASSPSAGQASGRVETQYF. The CDR3 region has the DNA TGTGCCAGCAGTCCCTCCGCCGGTCAGGCTAGCGGGAGGGTTGAGACCCAGTACTTC.